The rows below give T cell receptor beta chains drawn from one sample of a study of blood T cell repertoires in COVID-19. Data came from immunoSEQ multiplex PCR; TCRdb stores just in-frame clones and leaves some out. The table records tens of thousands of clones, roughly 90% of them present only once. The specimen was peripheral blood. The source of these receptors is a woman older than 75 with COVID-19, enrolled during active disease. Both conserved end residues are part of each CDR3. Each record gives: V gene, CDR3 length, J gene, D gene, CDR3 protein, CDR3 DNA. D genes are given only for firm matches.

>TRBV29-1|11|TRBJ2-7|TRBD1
CSAGQSYEQYF
TGCAGCGCGGGACAGTCCTACGAGCAGTACTTC
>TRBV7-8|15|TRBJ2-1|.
CASSLRLALYNEQFF
TGTGCCAGCAGCTTACGGCTAGCGCTATACAATGAGCAGTTCTTC
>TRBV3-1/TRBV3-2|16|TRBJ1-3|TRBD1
CASSPRDRGRGNTIYF
TGTGCCAGCAGCCCGAGGGACAGGGGAAGGGGAAACACCATATATTTT
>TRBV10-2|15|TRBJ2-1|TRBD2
CASSETAGGLNEQFF
TGCGCCAGCAGTGAGACGGCGGGGGGGCTCAATGAGCAGTTCTTC
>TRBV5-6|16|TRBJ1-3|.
CASSLLAGNSGNTIYF
TGTGCCAGCAGCTTACTAGCGGGAAACTCTGGAAACACCATATATTTT
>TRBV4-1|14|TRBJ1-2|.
CASSQDGGPASYTF
TGCGCCAGCAGCCAAGATGGAGGGCCGGCGAGCTACACCTTC
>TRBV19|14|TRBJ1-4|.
CASRQFTTNEKLFF
TGTGCCAGTAGACAGTTCACAACTAATGAAAAACTGTTTTTT
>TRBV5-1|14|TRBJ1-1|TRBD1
CASSRTGPNTEAFF
TGCGCCAGCAGCCGGACAGGACCGAACACTGAAGCTTTCTTT
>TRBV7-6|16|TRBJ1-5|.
CASSPKIRAYNQPQHF
TGTGCCAGCAGCCCGAAAATCAGGGCCTACAATCAGCCCCAGCATTTT
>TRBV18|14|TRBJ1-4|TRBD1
CASSPGDSNEKLFF
TGTGCCAGCTCACCAGGGGACAGCAATGAAAAACTGTTTTTT
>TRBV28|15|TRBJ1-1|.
CASSLGGQSNTEAFF
TGTGCCAGCAGTTTAGGAGGTCAGTCGAACACTGAAGCTTTCTTT
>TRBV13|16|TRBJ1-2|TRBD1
CASSEGQGAANYGYTF
TGTGCCAGCAGCGAGGGACAGGGGGCTGCTAACTATGGCTACACCTTC
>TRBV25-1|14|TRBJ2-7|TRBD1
CASSGTGSSYEQYF
TGTGCCAGCAGTGGGACAGGGAGCTCCTACGAGCAGTACTTC
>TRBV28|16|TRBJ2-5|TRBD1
CASSPGDRANQETQYF
TGTGCCAGCAGTCCAGGGGACAGGGCCAACCAAGAGACCCAGTACTTC
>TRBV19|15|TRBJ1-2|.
CASSSLGAGDYGYTF
TGTGCCAGTAGTTCCCTAGGGGCAGGGGACTATGGCTACACCTTC